A selection of T cell receptor beta chains follows, all from one sample in a study of cytomegalovirus exposure and HLA in healthy donors. Sequencing used immunoSEQ multiplex PCR; TCRdb keeps in-frame clones, though not all of them. The data contain 95,000 to 150,000 clones, approximately 79% of them seen just once; the ten biggest clones take up 2.1%. Sequencing was done on a sample of PBMCs. The receptor set was obtained from a man between 25 and 39 years old in good health and CMV-seronegative. Each CDR3 is given with its conserved first and last residue.

TRBJ2-4,TRBV30,CAWEGEGKNSQYF
TRBJ1-3,TRBV18,CASSLQGPGNTIYF
TRBJ1-1,TRBV2,CASSFSRTVEAFF
TRBJ1-5,TRBV6-5,CASSRTGVANQPQHF
TRBJ1-2,TRBV19,CASIPRQGNNYGYTF
TRBJ1-1,TRBV18,CASSPDTYTEAFF
TRBJ1-3,TRBV14,CASSQTGFGGNTIYF
TRBJ2-6,TRBV7-6,CASSSYAGGFTGANVLTF
TRBJ2-7,TRBV5-6,CASNPLGGGSYEQYF
TRBJ2-2,TRBV28,CASSQDENPGELFF
TRBJ2-4,TRBV15,CATTAGGENSQYF
TRBJ2-3,TRBV10-3,CAISLGGGTDTQYF
TRBJ2-3,TRBV5-6,CASSLQSGGSRGTQYF
TRBJ1-3,TRBV6-5,CASSLGVSGNTIYF
TRBJ1-2,TRBV5-6,CASSLVAGLDYTF
TRBJ1-5,TRBV5-1,CASSLGDTNQPQHF
TRBJ2-5,TRBV28,CASRTTAYQETQYF
TRBJ1-4,TRBV5-1,CASSVDPRANEKLFF
TRBJ1-5,TRBV6-1,CASSVTGGSAYSNQPQHF
TRBJ1-1,TRBV7-9,CASSSPRRTGLNTEAFF
TRBJ2-4,TRBV5-4,CASSLVSGGAGAKNIQYF
TRBJ1-4,TRBV19,CASSPPITDRDGEKLFF
TRBJ2-2,TRBV5-1,CASSLGSGETGELFF
TRBJ1-4,TRBV5-1,CASSPTGANEKLFF
TRBJ2-7,TRBV7-9,CASSGTGTGSYEQYF
TRBJ1-1,TRBV6-5,CASNPTGRTEAFF
TRBJ2-3,TRBV5-3,CARSLCASGGSFGGTDTQYF
TRBJ2-5,TRBV9,CASSVGGSGGGETQYF
TRBJ1-1,TRBV28,CASSFGPGGGFF
TRBJ2-7,TRBV30,CALTRDTSYEQYF
TRBJ2-7,TRBV5-1,CASSLWAAGSYEQYF
TRBJ2-7,TRBV4-3,CASSQDLQGSYEQYF
TRBJ2-5,TRBV29-1,CSVGRHRVLGETQYF
TRBJ1-6,TRBV6-5,CASSGQTRSPLHF
TRBJ1-5,TRBV15,CATSRPTGINQPQHF
TRBJ1-2,TRBV21-1,CASSKVLQSHPLSIGYTF
TRBJ2-2,TRBV19,CASSTLDFFGELFF
TRBJ2-4,TRBV19,CASSIGGLPNSQYF
TRBJ1-2,TRBV19,CASSMATGSNYGYTF
TRBJ2-1,TRBV9,CASSVRGSSYNEQFF
TRBJ1-1,TRBV9,CASSRTGTTEAFF